Each of the 6 T cell receptor beta chains below was sequenced from the same sample in a study of beta chain features in type 1 diabetes (dated 2018 in TCRdb). What the research found in general, with its limitations: A moderate but significant shortening of TCRB CDR3 length was observed in type 1 diabetes patients in all four CD4+ subsets.

Library preparation used the immunoSEQ multiplex PCR assay. The entire amount of isolated RNA was reverse transcribed using the High Capacity cDNA Reverse Transcription Kit, so the sequenced TCRB transcripts were expressed ones. As stored in TCRdb, this immuneACCESS dataset retains in-frame rearrangements with V and J assigned. A fraction of the clones does not appear; measured against another copy, unresolved V genes explain less than half of the discrepancy, and the remainder lacks a known reason. This sample holds some 290,000 clones; approximately 25% were observed only once. The leading ten clones occupy about 0.011% of the sample. These receptors lack a known antigen. Source material: naive CD4+ T cells from blood. Reading the label with the study, this specimen's cell subset or site is: true naive CD4+ T cells. The receptors originated from a young woman with type 1 diabetes.

This clone appeared a few times. The DNA for the CDR3 is TGTGCCTGGACGACGGGTATTGGTGAAAAACTGTTTTTT. As protein: CAWTTGIGEKLFF. The gene calls are TRBV30 and TRBJ1-4; no reliable D call. V was cut by 4 bases and J by 7 bases, with 13 bases left in between. CDR1 and CDR2 (germline): GTSNPN, SVGIG (reference sequence). The CDR3 is 13 amino acids.

This chain uses TRBV5-1 with TRBJ1-1; no clear D gene. The germline gives CDR1 SGHRS, CDR2 YFSETQ. The CDR3 loop spans 13 amino acids. With 6 bases removed from V and 4 bases from J, the gap between germline ends came to 13 bases. In DNA, the CDR3 is TGCGCCAGCACCCTGTCGGGTAGCACTGAAGCTTTCTTT. This sequence encodes CASTLSGSTEAFF.

This clone was observed a few times. The rearrangement joins TRBV30 to TRBJ2-5; maybe TRBD1 (7 bases). The CDR3 length is 15 residues. V shed 4 bases and J shed 4 bases, with 19 bases lying between them. Germline assignment: CDR1 GTSNPN and CDR2 SVGIG (reference sequence). CDR3 sequence: CAWTRQGGWRETQYF. In DNA form, the CDR3 reads TGTGCCTGGACTCGACAGGGAGGATGGAGAGAGACCCAGTACTTC.

This chain connects TRBV6-5 to TRBJ2-5; D is possibly TRBD1 (6 bases). Trimming left V 3 bases short and J 10 bases short, with 9 bases between. This CDR3 is 11 amino acids long. Germline CDR1 is MNHEY and CDR2 is SVGAGI. The CDR3 sequence is CASSYRTVQYF. Written as DNA, the CDR3 is TGTGCCAGCAGTTATCGGACAGTCCAGTACTTC.

This clone was found a few times. The V and J genes are TRBV18 and TRBJ1-1; D ambiguous. This CDR3 is built from 15 residues. V dropped 0 bases and J dropped 2 bases, with 10 bases sitting between them. CDR1 and CDR2 from the germline V gene are KGHSH and LQKENI. The CDR3 region has the DNA TGTGCCAGCTCACCACCCGAGGGAGGAAACACTGAAGCTTTCTTT. Protein sequence: CASSPPEGGNTEAFF.

V usage is TRBV25-1 and J usage is TRBJ1-5, with TRBD1 identical over 10 bases. Trimming at V came to 3 bases and at J to 5 bases, leaving 1 base not matched to a gene. The CDR3 length is 14 residues. Germline V CDR1 and CDR2: MGHDK, SYGVNS. CDR3 DNA: TGTGCCAGCAGTGACGGACAGGGGGATCAGCCCCAGCATTTT. It specifies CASSDGQGDQPQHF.